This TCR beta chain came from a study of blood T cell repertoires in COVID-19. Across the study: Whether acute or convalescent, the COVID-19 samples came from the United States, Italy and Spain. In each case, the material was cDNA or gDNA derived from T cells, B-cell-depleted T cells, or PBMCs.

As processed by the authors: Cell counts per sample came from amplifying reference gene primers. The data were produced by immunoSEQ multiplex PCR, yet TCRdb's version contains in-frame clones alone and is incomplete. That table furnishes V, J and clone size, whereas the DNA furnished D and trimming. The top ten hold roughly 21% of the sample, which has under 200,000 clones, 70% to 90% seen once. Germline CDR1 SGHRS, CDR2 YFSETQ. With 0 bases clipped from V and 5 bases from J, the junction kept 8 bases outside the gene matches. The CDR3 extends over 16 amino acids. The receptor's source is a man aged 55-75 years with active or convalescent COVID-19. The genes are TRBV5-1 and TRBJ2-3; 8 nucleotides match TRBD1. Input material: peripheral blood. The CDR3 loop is CASSLAPGQAGDTQYF. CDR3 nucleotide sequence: TGCGCCAGCAGCTTGGCCCCGGGACAGGCGGGAGATACGCAGTATTTT. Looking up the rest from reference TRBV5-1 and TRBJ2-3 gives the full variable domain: KAGVTQTPRYLIKTRGQQVTLSCSPISGHRSVSWYQQTPGQGLQFLFEYFSETQRNKGNFPGRFSGRQFSNSRSEMNVSTLELGDSALYLCASSLAPGQAGDTQYFGPGTRLTVL.